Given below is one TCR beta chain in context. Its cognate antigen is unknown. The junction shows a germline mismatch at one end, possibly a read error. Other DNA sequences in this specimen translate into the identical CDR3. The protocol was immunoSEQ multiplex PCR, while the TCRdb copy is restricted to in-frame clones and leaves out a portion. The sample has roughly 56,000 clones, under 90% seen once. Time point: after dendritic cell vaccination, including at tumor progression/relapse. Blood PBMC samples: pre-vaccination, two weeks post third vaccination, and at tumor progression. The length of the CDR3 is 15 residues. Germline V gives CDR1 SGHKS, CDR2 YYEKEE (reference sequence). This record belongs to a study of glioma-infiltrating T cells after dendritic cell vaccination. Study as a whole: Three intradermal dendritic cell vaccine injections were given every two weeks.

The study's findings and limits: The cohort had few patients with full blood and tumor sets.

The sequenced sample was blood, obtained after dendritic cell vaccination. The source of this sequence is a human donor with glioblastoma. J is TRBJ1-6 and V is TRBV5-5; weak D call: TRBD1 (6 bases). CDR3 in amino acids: CASSLEQGNNSPLHF. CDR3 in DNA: TGTGCCAGCAGCTTGGAGCAGGGGAACAATTCCCCCCTCCACTTT.